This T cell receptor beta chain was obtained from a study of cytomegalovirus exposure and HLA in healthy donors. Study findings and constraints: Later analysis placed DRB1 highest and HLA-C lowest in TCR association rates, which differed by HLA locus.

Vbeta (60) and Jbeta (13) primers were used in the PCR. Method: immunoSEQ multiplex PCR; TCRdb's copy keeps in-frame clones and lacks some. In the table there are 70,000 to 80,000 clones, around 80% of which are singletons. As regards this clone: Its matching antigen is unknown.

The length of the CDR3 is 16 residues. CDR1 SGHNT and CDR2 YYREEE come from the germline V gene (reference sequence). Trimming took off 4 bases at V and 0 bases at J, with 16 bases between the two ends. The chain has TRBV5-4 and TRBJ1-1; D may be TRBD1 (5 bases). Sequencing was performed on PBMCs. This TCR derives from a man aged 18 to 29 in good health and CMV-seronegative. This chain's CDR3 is CASSPRDWGMNTEAFF. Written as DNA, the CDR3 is TGTGCCAGCAGCCCTCGAGATTGGGGCATGAACACTGAAGCTTTCTTT.